Following are 6 T cell receptor beta chains from one sample sequenced in a study of blood T cell repertoires in COVID-19. Some clones are missing from TCRdb's copy, which holds only in-frame ones; the method was immunoSEQ multiplex PCR. The table has around 260,000 clones, roughly 80% seen once; the top ten hold around 16%. Sequencing input: peripheral blood. These receptors originate from a person aged 65 to 79 with COVID-19, enrolled during active disease.

Turning to this clone: This sample includes further DNA sequences coding for the same CDR3. V usage is TRBV6-5 and J usage is TRBJ1-3; D remains ambiguous. The V and J ends lost 3 bases and 2 bases respectively, with 8 bases between them. CDR1 MNHEY and CDR2 SVGAGI come from the germline V gene. CDR3 length equals 14 residues. The CDR3 loop reads CASSYARAGNTIYF. In DNA form, the CDR3 reads TGTGCCAGCAGTTATGCCCGAGCTGGAAACACCATATATTTT.

This rearrangement joins TRBV11-2 to TRBJ2-3; TRBD2 matches at 7 bases. Germline CDR1 and CDR2: SGHAT and FQNNGV. There are 15 residues in the CDR3. V was pared by 5 bases and J by 8 bases, with 13 bases of the junction left unmatched. The CDR3 sequence: CASSPRLASEGTQYF. The CDR3 coding sequence is TGTGCCAGCAGCCCCAGACTAGCAAGTGAGGGTACGCAGTATTTT.

This clone is a singleton in its sample. The genes are TRBV7-7 and TRBJ2-1, with 7 bases aligning to TRBD2. The CDR3 runs 16 residues. CDR1 is SSHAT and CDR2 is FNYEAQ in the germline V gene (reference sequence). With 0 bases clipped from V and 3 bases from J, the junction kept 5 bases outside the gene matches. The CDR3 nucleotides read TGTGCCAGCAGCTTAGCCCCGGGGGAGGGCTACAATGAGCAGTTCTTC. This codes for CASSLAPGEGYNEQFF. Full variable domain (missing parts from reference TRBV7-7 and TRBJ2-1): GAGVSQSPRYKVTKRGQDVTLRCDPISSHATLYWYQQALGQGPEFLTYFNYEAQPDKSGLPSDRFSAERPEGSISTLTIQRTEQRDSAMYRCASSLAPGEGYNEQFFGPGTRLTVL.

The V gene is TRBV6-6, the J gene TRBJ2-5; 8 nucleotides align to TRBD2. This CDR3 has 15 amino acids. The germline CDR1 and CDR2 sequences are MNHNY and SVGAGI (reference sequence). Trimming cost V 5 bases and J 5 bases; bases outside gene matches: 10. The CDR3 reads CASSTARGGSETQYF. The CDR3 coding sequence is TGTGCCAGCAGTACTGCCCGGGGGGGTTCGGAGACCCAGTACTTC.

This sequence joins TRBV9 and TRBJ1-2; TRBD1 might be the D (5 bases). V lost 4 bases and J 5 bases, leaving 21 bases between the germline ends. Germline V lookup: CDR1 SGDLS, CDR2 YYNGEE. The CDR3 is 16 amino acids. The CDR3 is CASSQELTVPNYGYTF. The CDR3, as DNA: TGTGCCAGCAGCCAGGAACTGACAGTTCCGAATTATGGCTACACCTTC.

This chain links TRBV25-1 with TRBJ2-5; D gene unclear. Trimming shortened V by 0 bases and J by 2 bases, and 10 bases separated the two germline ends. The germline V gene encodes CDR1 MGHDK and CDR2 SYGVNS. This CDR3 spans 15 amino acids. The CDR3 loop reads CASSEYLSQQETQYF. The CDR3 DNA reads as TGTGCCAGCAGTGAATACCTTAGCCAGCAAGAGACCCAGTACTTC.